Following are 9 T cell receptor beta chains from one sample sequenced in a study of Graves' ophthalmopathy and Graves' hyperthyroidism. The authors amplified TCR beta CDR3 regions, and they did so from RNA transcripts for repertoire sequencing. In the first round, RT-PCR was carried out with HTBI primers, and a multiplex PCR formed the second round. TCRdb reprocessed the multiplex PCR reads via MiXCR and lists one record per CDR3 protein. The data contain roughly 350,000 distinct CDR3 sequences, about a sixth of them seen just once; the ten biggest clones take up approximately 2.4%. The sequenced sample consisted of peripheral blood. The receptors stem from an adult woman with stable Graves' hyperthyroidism.

This clonotype was found many times. The chain is built from TRBV6-5 and TRBJ1-2; tentatively, D is TRBD1 (6 bases). Germline values: CDR1 MNHEY, CDR2 SVGAGI. This CDR3 contains 14 residues. The V gene lost 6 bases and the J gene lost 5 bases, with 16 bases spanning the gap. The CDR3: CASRTGRVRYGYTF. The CDR3 DNA follows: TGTGCCAGCAGAACAGGGCGTGTAAGATATGGCTACACCTTC.

This clonotype was observed at least ten times. This chain links TRBV5-1 with TRBJ2-2; D remains ambiguous. Trimming pared 0 bases from V and 0 bases from J, leaving 6 bases between. The CDR3 runs 15 residues. The germline gives CDR1 SGHRS, CDR2 YFSETQ. The CDR3 nucleotides read TGCGCCAGCAGCTTGGCGGGTCCGAACACCGGGGAGCTGTTTTTT. This gives the protein CASSLAGPNTGELFF.

This clonotype has at least ten counts. The chain links TRBV27 to TRBJ2-7; the match to TRBD2 covers 10 bases. J lost 0 bases, V lost 5 bases, and 7 bases had no gene match. The germline gives CDR1 MNHEY, CDR2 SMNVEV (reference sequence). This CDR3 is 16 amino acids long. CDR3 loop: CASSPGAGGPSYEQYF. The CDR3 DNA follows: TGTGCCAGCAGTCCGGGAGCGGGAGGGCCCTCCTACGAGCAGTACTTC.

This clonotype appeared many times. This chain connects TRBV7-8 to TRBJ2-5; weak D call: TRBD2 (6 bases). V shed 1 base and J shed 4 bases, with 10 bases lying between them. The CDR3 runs to 14 residues. Per germline, CDR1 SGHVS and CDR2 FQNEAQ. In nucleotides, the CDR3 is TGTGCCAGCAGCTTAGAACTAGCTGGAGAGACCCAGTACTTC. Protein sequence: CASSLELAGETQYF.

This chain uses TRBV2 with TRBJ1-1, with 7 bases fitting TRBD1. This CDR3 is 13 amino acids long. Germline CDR1 and CDR2: SNHLY and FYNNEI. Trimming at V came to 8 bases and at J to 7 bases, leaving 10 bases not matched to a gene. The CDR3 spells CASRRQGEFEAFF. For the CDR3, the DNA is TGTGCCAGCCGGCGGCAGGGGGAATTTGAAGCTTTCTTT.

This clonotype was detected many times. The V and J genes are TRBV28 and TRBJ1-5; a possible D gene is TRBD1 (6 bases). This CDR3 is built from 12 residues. The V end lost 6 bases, the J end lost 15 bases, and 18 bases lay between the germline ends. CDR1 and CDR2 from the germline V gene are MDHEN and SYDVKM. The CDR3 loop is CASRLGRGRGHF. The CDR3, as DNA: TGTGCCAGCAGGTTGGGCCGGGGCAGGGGGCATTTT.

V and J are TRBV28 and TRBJ2-2; D not certain. The V gene lost 6 bases and the J gene lost 1 base, with 6 bases spanning the gap. The CDR3 is 13 residues long. Germline V gene sequence: CDR1 MDHEN, CDR2 SYDVKM. The CDR3: CASRYRNTGELFF. CDR3 DNA: TGTGCCAGCAGATATAGGAACACCGGGGAGCTGTTTTTT.

The chain is built from TRBV5-1 and TRBJ2-5; D is unclear. The germline CDR1 and CDR2 sequences are SGHRS and YFSETQ. The CDR3 totals 13 residues. V was clipped by 4 bases and J by 1 base, with 8 bases between them. This CDR3 is CASSHGVQETQYF. DNA of the CDR3: TGCGCCAGCAGCCACGGAGTCCAAGAGACCCAGTACTTC.

This clonotype was recorded many times. The junction and the germline gene differ at one end; a read error may be behind it. CDR3 DNA sequence: TGTGCCTGTAGGAACAGGGTGGCCACCGGGGAGCTGTTTTTT. Its protein is CACRNRVATGELFF. The chain joins TRBV19 to TRBJ2-2; TRBD1 might be the D (6 bases). CDR1 and CDR2 from the germline V gene are LNHDA and SQIVND (reference sequence). The CDR3 extends over 14 amino acids.